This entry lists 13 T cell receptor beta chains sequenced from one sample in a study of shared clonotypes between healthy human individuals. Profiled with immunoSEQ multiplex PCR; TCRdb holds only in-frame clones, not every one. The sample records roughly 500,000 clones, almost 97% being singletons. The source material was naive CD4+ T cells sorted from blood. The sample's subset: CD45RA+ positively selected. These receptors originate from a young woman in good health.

For the CDR3, the DNA is TGTGCCAGCTCACAAGCGGGAGCGGCCTACGAGCAGTACTTC. This sequence encodes CASSQAGAAYEQYF. The chain combines TRBV18 with TRBJ2-7; 8 bases align to TRBD2. The CDR3 length is 14 residues. V lost 4 bases to trimming and J lost 2 bases; unmatched junction nucleotides: 4. Per germline, CDR1 KGHSH and CDR2 LQKENI.

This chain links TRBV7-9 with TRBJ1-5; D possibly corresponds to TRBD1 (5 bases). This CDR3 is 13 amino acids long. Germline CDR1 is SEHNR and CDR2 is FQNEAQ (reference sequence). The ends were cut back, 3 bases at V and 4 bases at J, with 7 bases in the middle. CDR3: CASSLTVNQPQHF. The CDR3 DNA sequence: TGTGCCAGCAGCTTGACAGTAAATCAGCCCCAGCATTTT.

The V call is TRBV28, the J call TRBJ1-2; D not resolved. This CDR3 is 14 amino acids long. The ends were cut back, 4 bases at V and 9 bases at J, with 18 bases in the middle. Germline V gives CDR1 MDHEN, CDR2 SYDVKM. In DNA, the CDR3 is TGTGCCAGCAGTTCCGGTCAATTCCCGGCTCGCTACACCTTC. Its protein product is CASSSGQFPARYTF.

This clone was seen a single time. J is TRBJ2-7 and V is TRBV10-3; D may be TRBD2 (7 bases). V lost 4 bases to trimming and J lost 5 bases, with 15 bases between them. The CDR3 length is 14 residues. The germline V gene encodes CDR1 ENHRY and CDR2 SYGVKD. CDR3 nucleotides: TGTGCCATCAGTGGTGTGGGGGGGACAAACGAGCAGTACTTC. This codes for CAISGVGGTNEQYF.

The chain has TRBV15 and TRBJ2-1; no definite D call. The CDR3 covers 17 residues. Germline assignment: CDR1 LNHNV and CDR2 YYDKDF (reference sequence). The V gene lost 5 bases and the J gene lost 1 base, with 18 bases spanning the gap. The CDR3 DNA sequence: TGTGCCACCAGCCGCCGCGCCCACTCACAGTCCTACAATGAGCAGTTCTTC. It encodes CATSRRAHSQSYNEQFF.

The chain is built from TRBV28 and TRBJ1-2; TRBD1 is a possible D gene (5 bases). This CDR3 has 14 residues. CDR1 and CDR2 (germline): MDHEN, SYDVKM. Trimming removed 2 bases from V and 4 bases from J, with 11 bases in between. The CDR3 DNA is TGTGCCAGCAGTTTAGTTGGGGGTGCCTATGGCTACACCTTC. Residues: CASSLVGGAYGYTF.

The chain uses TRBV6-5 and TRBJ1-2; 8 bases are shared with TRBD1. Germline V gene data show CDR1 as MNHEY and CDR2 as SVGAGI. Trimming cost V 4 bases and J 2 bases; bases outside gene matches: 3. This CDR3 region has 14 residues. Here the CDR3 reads CASSSRTGNYGYTF. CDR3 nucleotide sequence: TGTGCCAGCAGTTCACGGACAGGGAACTATGGCTACACCTTC.

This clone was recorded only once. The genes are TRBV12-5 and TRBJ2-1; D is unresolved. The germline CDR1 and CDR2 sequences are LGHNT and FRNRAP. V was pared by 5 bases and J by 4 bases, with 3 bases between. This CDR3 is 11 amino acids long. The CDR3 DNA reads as TGTGCTAGTGGTCTATACAATGAGCAGTTCTTC. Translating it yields CASGLYNEQFF.

CDR3 in DNA: TGTGCCAGCAGCTTACAGGGAACTAACACTGAAGCTTTCTTT. Translation: CASSLQGTNTEAFF. The chain is built from TRBV7-3 and TRBJ1-1; D might be TRBD1 (5 bases). Germline CDR1 and CDR2: SGHTA and FQGTGA. The V and J ends lost 2 bases and 2 bases respectively, with 9 bases between them. This CDR3 has 14 residues. The whole variable domain, remainder taken from reference TRBV7-3 and TRBJ1-1, is GAGVSQTPSNKVTEKGKYVELRCDPISGHTALYWYRQSLGQGPEFLIYFQGTGAADDSGLPNDRFFAVRPEGSVSTLKIQRTERGDSAVYLCASSLQGTNTEAFFGQGTRLTVV.

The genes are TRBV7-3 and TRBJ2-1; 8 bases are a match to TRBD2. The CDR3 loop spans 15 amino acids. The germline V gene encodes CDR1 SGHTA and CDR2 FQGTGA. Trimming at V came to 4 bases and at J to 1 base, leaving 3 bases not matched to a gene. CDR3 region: CASSSRLASYNEQFF. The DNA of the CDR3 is TGTGCCAGCAGCTCCAGACTAGCGTCCTACAATGAGCAGTTCTTC. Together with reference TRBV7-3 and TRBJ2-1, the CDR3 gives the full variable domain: GAGVSQTPSNKVTEKGKYVELRCDPISGHTALYWYRQSLGQGPEFLIYFQGTGAADDSGLPNDRFFAVRPEGSVSTLKIQRTERGDSAVYLCASSSRLASYNEQFFGPGTRLTVL.

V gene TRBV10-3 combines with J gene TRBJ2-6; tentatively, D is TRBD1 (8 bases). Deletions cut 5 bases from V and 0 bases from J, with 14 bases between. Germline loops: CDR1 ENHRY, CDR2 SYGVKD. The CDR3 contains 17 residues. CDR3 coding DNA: TGTGCCATCAGTCCCACAGGGGGGGACTCTGGGGCCAACGTCCTGACTTTC. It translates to CAISPTGGDSGANVLTF.

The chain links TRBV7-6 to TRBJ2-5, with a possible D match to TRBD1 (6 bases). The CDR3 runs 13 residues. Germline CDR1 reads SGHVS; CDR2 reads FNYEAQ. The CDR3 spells CATGVGAKETQYF. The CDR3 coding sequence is TGTGCGACTGGGGTGGGGGCGAAAGAGACCCAGTACTTC.

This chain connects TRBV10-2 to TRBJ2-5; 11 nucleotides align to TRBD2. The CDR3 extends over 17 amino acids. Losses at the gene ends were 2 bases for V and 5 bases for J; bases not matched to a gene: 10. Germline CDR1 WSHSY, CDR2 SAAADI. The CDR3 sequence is CASSEHMGLAVPETQYF. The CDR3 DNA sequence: TGCGCCAGCAGTGAGCATATGGGACTAGCGGTCCCTGAGACCCAGTACTTC.